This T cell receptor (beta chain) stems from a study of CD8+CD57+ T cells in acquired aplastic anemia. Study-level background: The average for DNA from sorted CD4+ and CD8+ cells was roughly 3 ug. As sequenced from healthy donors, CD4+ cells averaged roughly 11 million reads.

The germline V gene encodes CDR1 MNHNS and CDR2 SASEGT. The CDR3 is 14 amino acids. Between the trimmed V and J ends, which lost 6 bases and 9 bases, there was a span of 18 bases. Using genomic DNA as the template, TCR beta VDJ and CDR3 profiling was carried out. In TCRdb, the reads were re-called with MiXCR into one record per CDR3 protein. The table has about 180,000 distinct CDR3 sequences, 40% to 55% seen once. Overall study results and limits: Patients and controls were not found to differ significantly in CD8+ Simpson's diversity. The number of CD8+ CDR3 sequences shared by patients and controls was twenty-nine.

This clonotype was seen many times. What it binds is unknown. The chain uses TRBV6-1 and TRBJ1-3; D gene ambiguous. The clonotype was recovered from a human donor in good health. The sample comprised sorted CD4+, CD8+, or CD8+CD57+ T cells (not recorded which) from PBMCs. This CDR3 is CASSQNLGPATIYF. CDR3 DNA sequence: TGTGCCAGCAGCCAAAACCTCGGACCTGCCACCATATATTTT.